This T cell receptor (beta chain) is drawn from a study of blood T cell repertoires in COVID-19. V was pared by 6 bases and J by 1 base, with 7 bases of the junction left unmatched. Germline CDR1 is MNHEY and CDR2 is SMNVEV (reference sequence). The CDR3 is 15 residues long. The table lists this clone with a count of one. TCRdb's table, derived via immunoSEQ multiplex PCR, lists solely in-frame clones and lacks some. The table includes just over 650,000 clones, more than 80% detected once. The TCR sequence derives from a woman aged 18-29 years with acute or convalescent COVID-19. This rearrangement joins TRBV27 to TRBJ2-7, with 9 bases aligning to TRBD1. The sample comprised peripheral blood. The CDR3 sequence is CASRGGQGVSYEQYF. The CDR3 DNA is TGTGCCAGCAGGGGGGGACAGGGAGTTTCCTACGAGCAGTACTTC.